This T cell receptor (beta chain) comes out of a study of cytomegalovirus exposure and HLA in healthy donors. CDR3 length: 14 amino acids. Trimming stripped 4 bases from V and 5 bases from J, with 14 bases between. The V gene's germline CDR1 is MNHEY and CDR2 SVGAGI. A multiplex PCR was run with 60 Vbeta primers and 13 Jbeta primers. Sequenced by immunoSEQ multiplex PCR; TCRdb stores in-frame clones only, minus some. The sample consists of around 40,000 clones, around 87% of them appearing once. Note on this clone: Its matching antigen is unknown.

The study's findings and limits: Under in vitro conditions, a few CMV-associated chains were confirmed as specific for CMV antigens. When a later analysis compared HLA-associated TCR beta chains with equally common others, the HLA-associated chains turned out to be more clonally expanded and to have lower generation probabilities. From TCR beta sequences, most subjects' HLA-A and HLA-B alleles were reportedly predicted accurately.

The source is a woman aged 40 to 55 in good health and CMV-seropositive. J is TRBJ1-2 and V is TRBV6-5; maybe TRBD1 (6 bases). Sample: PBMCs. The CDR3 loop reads CASSSDRGGYGYTF. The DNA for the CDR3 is TGTGCCAGCAGTTCCGACAGAGGGGGATATGGCTACACCTTC.